This is a list of T cell receptor beta chains from one sample in a study of blood T cell repertoires in COVID-19. Clones were sequenced by immunoSEQ multiplex PCR, and TCRdb holds only the in-frame ones, with some missing. The data hold some 150,000 clones, with around 83% observed a single time. What was sequenced was peripheral blood. Receptors originate from a human donor in a cohort sampled during active COVID-19. The CDR3 runs from the conserved cysteine through the conserved F or W. The order of the fields is D gene, J gene, V gene, CDR3 protein, CDR3 DNA. A D gene is named only where the DNA matches it firmly.

d_call: -
j_call: TRBJ1-1
v_call: TRBV7-2
cdr3_aa: CASSPSGGRNTEAFF
cdr3_nt: TGTGCCAGCAGCCCCTCGGGGGGAAGGAACACTGAAGCTTTCTTT

d_call: -
j_call: TRBJ2-5
v_call: TRBV20-1
cdr3_aa: CSARDLETQYF
cdr3_nt: TGCAGTGCTAGAGATCTTGAGACCCAGTACTTC

d_call: -
j_call: TRBJ2-3
v_call: TRBV7-2
cdr3_aa: CASSLRLASGTDTQYF
cdr3_nt: TGTGCCAGCAGCTTAAGGTTGGCTAGCGGCACAGATACGCAGTATTTT

d_call: -
j_call: TRBJ1-5
v_call: TRBV3-1/TRBV3-2
cdr3_aa: CASSQTKSLSGPQHF
cdr3_nt: TGTGCCAGCAGCCAAACGAAGAGTCTAAGCGGGCCCCAGCATTTT

d_call: TRBD1
j_call: TRBJ1-3
v_call: TRBV6-6
cdr3_aa: CASSVPQDRDRNTIYF
cdr3_nt: TGTGCCAGCAGTGTTCCCCAGGACAGGGACAGAAACACCATATATTTT

d_call: -
j_call: TRBJ2-1
v_call: TRBV29-1
cdr3_aa: CSVEDPIDEQFF
cdr3_nt: TGCAGCGTTGAAGATCCTATCGATGAGCAGTTCTTC

d_call: TRBD1
j_call: TRBJ2-3
v_call: TRBV7-9
cdr3_aa: CASKPLGGTGGTDTQYF
cdr3_nt: TGTGCCAGCAAACCTCTAGGCGGGACAGGGGGTACAGATACGCAGTATTTT

d_call: -
j_call: TRBJ1-2
v_call: TRBV12-3/TRBV12-4
cdr3_aa: CASSDRKESGYTF
cdr3_nt: TGTGCCAGCAGCGACAGAAAAGAGAGTGGCTACACCTTC

d_call: TRBD1
j_call: TRBJ2-7
v_call: TRBV4-1
cdr3_aa: CASSQIPGTGDLSYEQYF
cdr3_nt: TGCGCCAGCAGCCAAATACCCGGGACAGGGGACCTTTCCTACGAGCAGTACTTC

d_call: -
j_call: TRBJ1-4
v_call: TRBV6-5
cdr3_aa: CASSYVTETTNEKLFF
cdr3_nt: TGTGCCAGCAGTTACGTGACGGAGACAACTAATGAAAAACTGTTTTTT

d_call: TRBD1
j_call: TRBJ2-2
v_call: TRBV3-1/TRBV3-2
cdr3_aa: CASSQDPTGVTGELFF
cdr3_nt: TGTGCCAGCAGCCAAGACCCTACAGGGGTCACCGGGGAGCTGTTTTTT

d_call: -
j_call: TRBJ2-7
v_call: TRBV7-2
cdr3_aa: CASQQGLSYEQYF
cdr3_nt: TGTGCCAGCCAGCAGGGTCTCTCCTACGAGCAGTACTTC

d_call: -
j_call: TRBJ2-1
v_call: TRBV15
cdr3_aa: CATSRDPLSSYNEQFF
cdr3_nt: TGTGCCACCAGCAGAGATCCACTAAGCTCCTACAATGAGCAGTTCTTC

d_call: TRBD2
j_call: TRBJ2-1
v_call: TRBV19
cdr3_aa: CASQAGTSGYSYNEQFF
cdr3_nt: TGTGCCAGTCAAGCCGGGACTAGCGGTTACTCCTACAATGAGCAGTTCTTC

d_call: -
j_call: TRBJ2-4
v_call: TRBV4-2
cdr3_aa: CASSQDGWGSVNIQYF
cdr3_nt: TGTGCCAGCAGCCAAGATGGATGGGGCAGCGTAAACATTCAGTACTTC

d_call: TRBD2
j_call: TRBJ2-2
v_call: TRBV6-1
cdr3_aa: CASSEARLAGVYTGELFF
cdr3_nt: TGTGCCAGCAGTGAAGCTCGACTAGCGGGAGTTTACACCGGGGAGCTGTTTTTT